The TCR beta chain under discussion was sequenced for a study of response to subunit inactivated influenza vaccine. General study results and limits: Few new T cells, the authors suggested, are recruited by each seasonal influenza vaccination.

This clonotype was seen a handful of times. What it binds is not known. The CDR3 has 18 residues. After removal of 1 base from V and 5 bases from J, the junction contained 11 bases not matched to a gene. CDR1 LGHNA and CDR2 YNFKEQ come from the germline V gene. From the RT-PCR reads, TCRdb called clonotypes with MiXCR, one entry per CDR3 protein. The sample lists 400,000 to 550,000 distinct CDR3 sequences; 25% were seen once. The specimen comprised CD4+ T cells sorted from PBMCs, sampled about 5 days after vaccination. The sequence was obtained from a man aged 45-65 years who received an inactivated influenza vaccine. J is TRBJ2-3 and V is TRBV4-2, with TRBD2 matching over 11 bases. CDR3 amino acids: CASSQAHGSGGAGDTQYF. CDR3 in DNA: TGTGCCAGCAGCCAAGCCCATGGTAGCGGGGGGGCCGGAGATACGCAGTATTTT.